The 9 T cell receptor beta chains below were found in one sample sequenced in a study of chemoradiotherapy in HPV16-positive cancers (dated by TCRdb to between 2021 and 2023). Receptor amplification or capture employed the immunoSEQ multiplex PCR assay. The table was pulled from immuneACCESS by TCRdb, which kept in-frame rearrangements only. Such tables lose some clones; where checked, under half of the loss comes from unresolved V genes, and the rest has no known cause. For this sample the table gives approximately 35,000 clones, of which around four fifths were detected only once. Together, the top ten hold approximately 4.2% of the sample. Source: blood, taken from a patient who underwent chemoradiotherapy. The receptors were gathered from a human donor with HPV-associated anogenital cancer.

The rearrangement joins TRBV7-9 to TRBJ2-1; 11 bases map to TRBD2. The CDR3 runs 18 residues. V gave up 5 bases and J gave up 0 bases; unmatched junction bases: 9. The germline V gene encodes CDR1 SEHNR and CDR2 FQNEAQ (reference sequence). The CDR3 coding sequence is TGTGCCAGCAGCCGGTTAGCGGGGGGGCATATCTCCTACAATGAGCAGTTCTTC. This encodes CASSRLAGGHISYNEQFF.

The rearrangement links TRBV7-8 to TRBJ1-2; TRBD1 might be the D (5 bases). V was cut by 5 bases and J by 3 bases, with 13 bases left in between. Germline loops: CDR1 SGHVS, CDR2 FQNEAQ. The CDR3 is 14 amino acids. CDR3 sequence: CASSPRDAHYGYTF. Written as DNA, the CDR3 is TGTGCCAGCAGCCCCCGGGACGCCCACTATGGCTACACCTTC.

The J gene is TRBJ2-3, the V gene TRBV5-1; 11 bases fit TRBD2. Germline V gene lookup returns CDR1 SGHRS and CDR2 YFSETQ. Trimming removed 0 bases from V and 3 bases from J; junction bases left unmatched: 3. The CDR3 sequence is 16 residues long. CDR3 sequence (DNA): TGCGCCAGCAGCTTGGGACCTAGCGGGGGGACAGATACGCAGTATTTT. Protein: CASSLGPSGGTDTQYF. Based on the CDR3 plus reference TRBV5-1 and TRBJ2-3, the full variable domain is KAGVTQTPRYLIKTRGQQVTLSCSPISGHRSVSWYQQTPGQGLQFLFEYFSETQRNKGNFPGRFSGRQFSNSRSEMNVSTLELGDSALYLCASSLGPSGGTDTQYFGPGTRLTVL.

V usage is TRBV6-1 and J usage is TRBJ2-7; 8 nucleotides agree with TRBD1. Germline V gene data show CDR1 as MNHNS and CDR2 as SASEGT. Unmatched junction bases numbered 5, after V lost 2 bases and J lost 2 bases. This CDR3 is 15 amino acids long. This chain's CDR3 is CASSEMRQGPYEQYF. The CDR3 nucleotides read TGTGCCAGCAGTGAAATGAGACAGGGGCCCTACGAGCAGTACTTC.

The rearrangement uses TRBV6-5 and TRBJ2-3, with 8 positions matching TRBD2. V was clipped by 6 bases and J by 1 base; unmatched bases: 3. Germline V gene lookup returns CDR1 MNHEY and CDR2 SVGAGI. CDR3 length: 14 residues. CDR3 residues: CASRGAGGTDTQYF. The DNA of the CDR3 is TGTGCCAGCAGAGGAGCGGGGGGCACAGATACGCAGTATTTT.

This clone was seen once. The genes are TRBV7-6 and TRBJ2-3; TRBD2 agrees at 9 bases. V shed 5 bases, J shed 1 base, and the junction held 4 bases outside the gene matches. The germline V gene encodes CDR1 SGHVS and CDR2 FNYEAQ. The CDR3 contains 15 residues. DNA for the CDR3: TGTGCCAGCAGCCTTTGGACTAGCGGCACAGATACGCAGTATTTT. It is translated as CASSLWTSGTDTQYF.

This chain joins TRBV6-5 and TRBJ2-1; 12 bases fit TRBD2. This CDR3 has 15 amino acids. V lost 5 bases to trimming and J lost 7 bases; unmatched junction nucleotides: 6. Germline lookup yields CDR1 MNHEY and CDR2 SVGAGI. The DNA of the CDR3 is TGTGCCAGCAGTCCAGGACTAGCGGGGTTGAATGAGCAGTTCTTC. Its protein is CASSPGLAGLNEQFF.

The genes are TRBV7-3 and TRBJ2-2; D not resolved. This CDR3 comprises 14 residues. Germline V lookup: CDR1 SGHTA, CDR2 FQGTGA. Trimming stripped 5 bases from V and 1 base from J, with 8 bases between. CDR3 sequence reads: CASSLAKNTGELFF. The DNA of the CDR3 is TGTGCCAGCAGCCTGGCTAAGAACACCGGGGAGCTGTTTTTT. Looking up the rest from reference TRBV7-3 and TRBJ2-2 gives the full variable domain: GAGVSQTPSNKVTEKGKYVELRCDPISGHTALYWYRQSLGQGPEFLIYFQGTGAADDSGLPNDRFFAVRPEGSVSTLKIQRTERGDSAVYLCASSLAKNTGELFFGEGSRLTVL.

The chain uses TRBV2 and TRBJ1-3, with 8 bases fitting TRBD1. With V trimmed by 6 bases and J by 0 bases, 10 bases remained unmatched. CDR1 SNHLY and CDR2 FYNNEI come from the germline V gene. This CDR3 contains 17 residues. CDR3 bases: TGTGCCAGCAGCGGGTTGGCAGGGGGCTTCTCTGGAAACACCATATATTTT. Amino acids: CASSGLAGGFSGNTIYF. Variable domain in full (rest from reference TRBV2 and TRBJ1-3): EPEVTQTPSHQVTQMGQEVILRCVPISNHLYFYWYRQILGQKVEFLVSFYNNEISEKSEIFDDQFSVERPDGSNFTLKIRSTKLEDSAMYFCASSGLAGGFSGNTIYFGEGSWLTVV.